The entry below describes one T cell receptor beta chain. The sample is drawn from a study of blood T cell repertoires in COVID-19. About the study: Samples representing acute and convalescent COVID-19 were sourced from the United States, Italy and Spain.

In the authors' workflow: The authors estimated nucleated cell counts from reference gene primer amplification. Produced via immunoSEQ multiplex PCR; TCRdb's table is partial and in-frame only. The V and J calls and clone size are taken from that table; D and trimming were inferred from the DNA. This sample has 150,000 to 160,000 clones, with approximately 85% found just once. V was trimmed by 3 bases and J by 2 bases, leaving 20 bases between them. Per germline, CDR1 PRHDT and CDR2 FYEKMQ (reference sequence). The CDR3 is made up of 18 amino acids. Followed over time, Seattle patients had been enrolled while infection was active.

This TCR was sampled from a man in his 60s with COVID-19, enrolled during active disease. The rearrangement links TRBV13 to TRBJ2-4; D is perhaps TRBD1 (5 bases). Input material: peripheral blood. The CDR3 is CASSFINTAGLTKNIQYF. In DNA form, the CDR3 reads TGTGCCAGCAGCTTTATTAATACGGCAGGGTTAACCAAAAACATTCAGTACTTC.